The T cell receptor (beta chain) under discussion was sequenced for a study of T-cell reconstitution after alpha-beta-depleted transplantation in children. This clonotype was found many times. The antigen is undetermined. Library preparation (for TCRbeta) was performed with unique molecular identifiers. TCRdb redid the calling of the PCR reads with MiXCR, one entry per CDR3 protein. The sample lists over 400,000 distinct CDR3 sequences, approximately 42% occurring once. Broader study findings: Surviving recipient T cells and thymic progenitors underlay high day-60 TCRbeta diversity in some patients.

Trimming shortened V by 3 bases and J by 2 bases, and 19 bases separated the two germline ends. Germline CDR1 SGHAT, CDR2 FQDESV (reference sequence). CDR3 length equals 18 residues. The sample here was PBMCs, taken before TCRalphabeta/CD19-depleted stem cell transplant. The chain uses TRBV11-1 and TRBJ2-2; D not resolved. This TCR came from a girl under 10 years old with aplastic anemia, due to receive a stem cell transplant. The CDR3 bases are TGTGCCAGCAGCTTCGCCCGGGTACGAACCCCTAACACCGGGGAGCTGTTTTTT. Protein sequence: CASSFARVRTPNTGELFF.